A single sample gave rise to the 14 T cell receptor beta chains below, sequenced in a study of cytomegalovirus exposure and HLA in healthy donors. The primer mix had 60 Vbeta and 13 Jbeta primers. Assay used: immunoSEQ multiplex PCR; TCRdb lists only in-frame clones, some missing. Counted here are a few hundred thousand clones, about 90% occurring once; the ten biggest clones make up approximately 2%. Sequences were obtained from PBMCs. Receptor source: a young woman in good health and CMV-seronegative.

The CDR3 coding sequence is TGTGCCAGCAGCTTAGCGGGGGCCCCTCGGGAGCAGTACTTC. Its translation is CASSLAGAPREQYF. This chain joins TRBV5-4 and TRBJ2-7; 8 positions agree with TRBD2. V trimming: 2 bases; J trimming: 7 bases; junction bases outside the gene matches: 8. Germline values: CDR1 SGHNT, CDR2 YYREEE (reference sequence). CDR3 length: 14 residues.

The chain joins TRBV19 to TRBJ2-5, with TRBD1 matching 8 bases. Germline CDR1 is LNHDA and CDR2 is SQIVND (reference sequence). The CDR3 extends over 17 amino acids. The junction had 10 bases not matched to a gene; V was cut back by 3 bases and J by 1 base. CDR3 in amino acids: CASSMFFGGQAQETQYF. DNA of the CDR3: TGTGCCAGTAGTATGTTTTTCGGGGGACAGGCCCAAGAGACCCAGTACTTC.

V gene TRBV9 combines with J gene TRBJ2-3; 9 bases line up with TRBD2. Germline CDR1 and CDR2: SGDLS and YYNGEE. The CDR3 has 16 amino acids. The ends lost 0 bases at V and 2 bases at J; junction bases unmatched: 4. The CDR3 DNA reads TGTGCCAGCAGCGTAGCGGGCGGGGGGGCCACAGATACGCAGTATTTT. Encoded protein: CASSVAGGGATDTQYF. Complete variable domain (other parts from reference TRBV9 and TRBJ2-3): DSGVTQTPKHLITATGQRVTLRCSPRSGDLSVYWYQQSLDQGLQFLIQYYNGEERAKGNILERFSAQQFPDLHSELNLSSLELGDSALYFCASSVAGGGATDTQYFGPGTRLTVL.

The chain combines TRBV4-1 with TRBJ1-4; 7 bases line up with TRBD1. Germline CDR1 MGHRA, CDR2 YSYEKL. This CDR3 has 16 residues. Germline trimming cut 1 base from V and 7 bases from J; bases unmatched to any gene: 9. For the CDR3, the DNA is TGCGCCAGCAGCCAAGCCCTTCCGGGACAGACTGAAAAACTGTTTTTT. Its translation: CASSQALPGQTEKLFF.

The genes are TRBV7-3 and TRBJ2-3; tentative D call: TRBD2 (6 bases). Trimming took 5 bases from V and 6 from J, leaving 18 bases between them. Germline loops: CDR1 SGHTA, CDR2 FQGTGA. The CDR3 contains 15 residues. CDR3 sequence reads: CASSPQGPSGDTQYF. In nucleotides, the CDR3 is TGTGCCAGCAGCCCCCAAGGCCCGAGCGGGGATACGCAGTATTTT.

This clone was detected once. The chain couples TRBV6-1 to TRBJ2-7, with 10 bases identical to TRBD1. The CDR3 length is 14 residues. The ends lost 6 bases at V and 4 bases at J; junction bases unmatched: 6. Looked up from germline, CDR1 is MNHNS and CDR2 is SASEGT. Here the CDR3 reads CASSPTGGLYEQYF. CDR3 sequence (DNA): TGTGCCAGCAGCCCGACAGGGGGCCTGTACGAGCAGTACTTC.

The chain carries TRBV4-1 and TRBJ1-4; possibly TRBD1 for D (6 bases). Germline-derived CDR1 and CDR2 are MGHRA and YSYEKL. V lost 2 bases and J lost 0, with 25 bases in between. The CDR3 covers 21 residues. The CDR3 here is CASSQKPAAGETYATNEKLFF. CDR3 DNA: TGCGCCAGCAGCCAAAAGCCGGCCGCAGGGGAAACCTATGCAACTAATGAAAAACTGTTTTTT.

The genes are TRBV29-1 and TRBJ1-2, with D perhaps matching TRBD1 (6 bases). Trimming shortened V by 0 bases and J by 1 base, and 6 bases separated the two germline ends. The CDR3 spans 13 residues. Germline V gene sequence: CDR1 SQVTM, CDR2 ANQGSEA. As DNA, the CDR3 is TGCAGCGTTGAAGACAGGGGTAACTATGGCTACACCTTC. Its translation: CSVEDRGNYGYTF. The complete variable domain, with remaining parts taken from reference TRBV29-1 and TRBJ1-2, reads SAVISQKPSRDICQRGTSLTIQCQVDSQVTMMFWYRQQPGQSLTLIATANQGSEATYESGFVIDKFPISRPNLTFSTLTVSNMSPEDSSIYLCSVEDRGNYGYTFGSGTRLTVV.

On this clone: The same CDR3 also results from other DNA sequences found in this sample. The chain has TRBV6-1 and TRBJ1-2; no firm D call. V gave up 3 bases and J gave up 4 bases, with 3 bases separating them. Looked up from germline, CDR1 is MNHNS and CDR2 is SASEGT. There are 11 residues in the CDR3. In nucleotides, the CDR3 is TGTGCCAGCAGTGACAGCTATGGCTACACCTTC. This gives the protein CASSDSYGYTF.

The rearrangement links TRBV10-2 to TRBJ1-2, with 9 bases matching TRBD1. The germline CDR1 and CDR2 sequences are WSHSY and SAAADI. This CDR3 comprises 15 residues. The V and J ends lost 5 bases and 2 bases, in that order; junction bases with no gene match: 6. This chain's CDR3 is CASSRRDRENYGYTF. As DNA, the CDR3 is TGCGCCAGCAGTCGCCGGGACAGGGAGAACTATGGCTACACCTTC.

This clone came up a few times. This chain's CDR3 is CASSDVSGGKETQYF. The DNA of the CDR3 is TGCGCCAGCAGTGACGTGTCCGGAGGGAAAGAGACCCAGTACTTC. The chain has TRBV10-1 and TRBJ2-5; D possibly corresponds to TRBD2 (6 bases). The germline gives CDR1 WNHNN, CDR2 SYGVQD (reference sequence). The CDR3 has 15 residues. V was cut by 3 bases and J by 3 bases, with 14 bases left in between.

The chain carries TRBV27 and TRBJ1-6; D ambiguous. This CDR3 region has 16 residues. Looked up from germline, CDR1 is MNHEY and CDR2 is SMNVEV (reference sequence). Trimming took 4 bases from V and 0 from J, leaving 10 bases between them. CDR3 sequence: CASSWAGSSYNSPLHF. CDR3 nucleotide sequence: TGTGCCAGCAGTTGGGCCGGGAGCTCCTATAATTCACCCCTCCACTTT.

The chain joins TRBV19 to TRBJ1-6; 10 positions agree with TRBD1. J was trimmed by 9 bases and V by 7 bases; bases with no gene match: 6. This CDR3 contains 14 residues. CDR1 and CDR2 (germline): LNHDA, SQIVND (reference sequence). CDR3 loop: CASKDRGAGSPLHF. The CDR3, as DNA: TGTGCCAGTAAGGACAGGGGGGCAGGTTCACCCCTCCACTTT.

The CDR3 nucleotides read TGCGCCAGCAGCCGCGGGACAGCCAGCAATCAGCCCCAGCATTTT. It yields the protein CASSRGTASNQPQHF. The V gene is TRBV5-1, the J gene TRBJ1-5; 7 nucleotides line up with TRBD1. The CDR3 has 15 amino acids. Germline values: CDR1 SGHRS, CDR2 YFSETQ. V trimming: 4 bases; J trimming: 1 base; junction bases outside the gene matches: 5.